These T cell receptor beta chains were read from a single sample in a study of T cell repertoires in aging, cancer and after chemotherapy. TCRdb redid the calling of the multiplex PCR reads with MiXCR, one entry per CDR3 protein. This sample has around 10,000 distinct CDR3 sequences; around a third occur once, and the top ten carry 19%. Material for sequencing was blood. These receptor sequences come from a human donor in good health. The donor label of this sample is uncertain. Each CDR3 is given with its conserved first and last residue. Fields, in order: J gene, V gene, clone size, D gene, CDR3 DNA, CDR3 protein. The D gene is left open where the match is weak. A clone size is listed for some rows: how often the clone was seen (once, few, many), or a class if it is expanded.

TRBJ2-1	TRBV7-9	NA	NA	TGTGCCAGCAGCTTCCCAAATGTTAGGAACTACAATGAGCAGTTCTTC	CASSFPNVRNYNEQFF
TRBJ2-7	TRBV27	NA	TRBD1	TGTGCCAGCAGTTTATCTGGGACAGGGGCCTACGAGCAGTACTTC	CASSLSGTGAYEQYF
TRBJ2-6	TRBV7-6	few	NA	TGTGCCAGCAGCTCCCCCCTAAGAGGCGTCCTGACTTTC	CASSSPLRGVLTF
TRBJ1-6	TRBV30	few	NA	TGTGCCTGGAGTAGCGCCTATAATTCACCCCTCCACTTT	CAWSSAYNSPLHF
TRBJ1-5	TRBV6-1	few	NA	TGTGCCAGCAGTGATCTTTTTGTTCAGCCCCAGCATTTT	CASSDLFVQPQHF
TRBJ2-7	TRBV6-1	few	TRBD1	TGTGCCAGCAGTGAGGGACAGGGCACCGAGCAGTACTTC	CASSEGQGTEQYF
TRBJ1-2	TRBV14	NA	NA	TGTGCCAGCAGCCCTGGTGCCGCTTATGGCTACACCTTC	CASSPGAAYGYTF
TRBJ2-2	TRBV19	NA	TRBD1	TGTGCCAGTCTTGGACAGGGGATCGGGGAGCTGTTTTTT	CASLGQGIGELFF
TRBJ1-6	TRBV6-5	few	NA	TGTGCCAGCAGTTACTTGGGGGGGGCGGGTTCACCCCTCCACTTT	CASSYLGGAGSPLHF
TRBJ1-2	TRBV4-1	NA	NA	TGCGCCAGCAGCCAAGGTGACGGAAACTATGGCTACACCTTC	CASSQGDGNYGYTF
TRBJ1-2	TRBV12-3/TRBV12-4	few	TRBD1	TGTGCCAGCAGTCCCACGGACAGGGTGGTTGGCTACACCTTC	CASSPTDRVVGYTF
TRBJ1-5	TRBV19	NA	TRBD1	TGTGCCAGTAGTACAGGGGGCCCTGGCAATCAGCCCCAGCATTTT	CASSTGGPGNQPQHF
TRBJ1-1	TRBV12-3/TRBV12-4	NA	NA	TGTGCCAGCTTAAACTGGCTGAACACTGAAGCTTTCTTT	CASLNWLNTEAFF
TRBJ2-1	TRBV5-3	once	TRBD2	TGTGCCAGCAGCCTTTTAGCGGGGGCCGGCTCCAATGAGCAGTTCTTC	CASSLLAGAGSNEQFF
TRBJ2-7	TRBV6-2/TRBV6-3	NA	NA	TGTGCCAGCAGTAAGGGTTACTCCTACGAGCAGTACTTC	CASSKGYSYEQYF
TRBJ2-2	TRBV13	NA	NA	TGTGCCAGCAGATCCACCTCGGAGGGCCTCCCCGGGGAGCTGTTTTTT	CASRSTSEGLPGELFF
TRBJ1-1	TRBV6-5	few	TRBD1	TGTGCCAGCAGCGGGACAGGGGGCGCGGTGAATGATGAAGCTTTCTTT	CASSGTGGAVNDEAFF
TRBJ1-2	TRBV7-6	NA	TRBD1	TGTGCCAGCAGCTTAGTAATGTCAGGGGGTAGTTATGGCTACACCTTC	CASSLVMSGGSYGYTF
TRBJ2-7	TRBV27	NA	NA	TGTGCCAGCAGTAACGGGGAGGAGGGATTAGACTACGAGCAGTACTTC	CASSNGEEGLDYEQYF
TRBJ2-5	TRBV5-4	NA	TRBD2	TGTGCCAGCAGCGAAACTAGCGCAGAGACCCAGTACTTC	CASSETSAETQYF